This TCR beta chain was sequenced during a study of blood T cell repertoires in COVID-19 (TCRdb year 2020). For the wider study: Samples from collaborators originated in the United States, Italy and Spain and spanned both the acute and convalescent phases of COVID-19. The prospective study material was composed of cDNA or gDNA derived from T cells, B-cell-depleted T cells, or PBMCs. Deeply sampled blood TCRbeta repertoires from subjects exposed to, actively infected with, or recovered from COVID-19 were included in the dataset. The repertoires were released in a freely available public database intended as a resource for research on the immune response to SARS-CoV-2. The samples were drawn from the first 160 participants of the ongoing ImmuneRACE study and from about 1,200 subjects provided by 6 global collaborators. Nearly every sample came with metadata listing a de-identified subject ID, COVID-19 status, age in years and sex. Where available, HLA class I and class II types were taken from metadata supplied by the sample provider and were not determined by assay-based typing. What the research found in general, with its limitations: The quantity of clinical and demographic metadata differed by source and by participant and was supplied without curation.

For this clone: There is no known antigen for this receptor. Qualities for individual bases were not recorded, and no much larger clone is one base off.

TCRbeta CDR3 regions were amplified from genomic DNA by means of the immunoSEQ Assay, a bias-controlled multiplex PCR. On the study's bioinformatics: The number of nucleated cells in each sample was estimated from the amplification of reference gene primers within the assay. Sequence reads were collapsed and filtered to measure the absolute abundance of every unique TCRbeta CDR3 rearrangement. Productive Simpson clonality was computed per sample as the square root of Simpson's diversity index over productive rearrangements. This immuneACCESS table, as held by TCRdb, lists in-frame sequences with V and J called but not all clones. Of the missing ones, under half trace to an unresolved V gene in checked studies; the others have no known cause. V, J and clone size are those of that table, while D and trimming were read from the DNA. This sample gives about 140,000 clones in total; about nine tenths of them show up just once. The ten largest clones represent 2.5% of the sample.

One collaborating source in Seattle enrolled patients during active infection and followed them longitudinally through the course of disease. Each collaborating institution followed its own protocols to collect whole blood in K2EDTA tubes. For TCRbeta analysis, collaborators shipped samples as frozen whole blood, isolated PBMCs, or DNA extracted from either of those sample types. Relative to germline, V is 2 bases shorter and J is 4 bases shorter, with 16 bases between their ends. From cysteine to phenylalanine, the CDR3 is 16 amino acids long. Only the CDR3 portion is preserved as DNA: 48 bases, with reading frame beginning at the first base. The germline V gene (reference sequence) supplies CDR1 LNHDA and CDR2 SQIVND.

Specimen: peripheral blood. Here the chain combines TRBV19 and TRBJ2-3; the D region possibly corresponds to TRBD1 (6 bases align). This receptor was obtained from a human donor with COVID-19, enrolled during active disease. The donor label of this sample is uncertain. The nucleotide sequence reads TGTGCCAGTAGTATAACTTCAGGGGAAGGGGCAGATACGCAGTATTTT. This codes for CASSITSGEGADTQYF. Extended through the reference TRBV19 and TRBJ2-3 proteins, this CDR3 yields the full variable domain: DGGITQSPKYLFRKEGQNVTLSCEQNLNHDAMYWYRQDPGQGLRLIYYSQIVNDFQKGDIAEGYSVSREKKESFPLTVTSAQKNPTAFYLCASSITSGEGADTQYFGPGTRLTVL.